This TCR beta chain was sequenced during a study of blood T cell repertoires in COVID-19. Repertoires were generated with immunoSEQ multiplex PCR, while TCRdb's copy carries only in-frame clones and drops some. The data contain under 150,000 clones, 85% of them singletons. Sequencing was done on a sample of peripheral blood. This sequence originates from a human donor in a cohort sampled during active COVID-19.

The CDR3 protein is CASLLQKGYLYGYTF. The CDR3 bases are TGTGCCAGCCTCCTCCAAAAGGGGTATCTGTATGGCTACACCTTC. The chain combines TRBV27 with TRBJ1-2; the D gene is possibly TRBD1 (5 bases). CDR3 length equals 15 residues. The germline V gene encodes CDR1 MNHEY and CDR2 SMNVEV (reference sequence). V was pared by 8 bases and J by 5 bases, with 21 bases between.